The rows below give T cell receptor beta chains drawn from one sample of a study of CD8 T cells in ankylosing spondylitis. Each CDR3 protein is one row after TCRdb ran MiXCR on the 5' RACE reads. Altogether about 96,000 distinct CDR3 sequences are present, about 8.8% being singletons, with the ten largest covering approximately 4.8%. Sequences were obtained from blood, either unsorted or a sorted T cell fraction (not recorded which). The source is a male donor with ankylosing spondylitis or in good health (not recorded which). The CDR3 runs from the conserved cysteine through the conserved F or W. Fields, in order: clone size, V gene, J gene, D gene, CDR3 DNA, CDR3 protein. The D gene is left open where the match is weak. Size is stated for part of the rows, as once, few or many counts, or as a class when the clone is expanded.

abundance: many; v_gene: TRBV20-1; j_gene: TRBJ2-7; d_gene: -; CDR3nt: TGCAGTGCTAAGATTCCCCAGGGCTACTACGAGCAGTACTTC; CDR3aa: CSAKIPQGYYEQYF
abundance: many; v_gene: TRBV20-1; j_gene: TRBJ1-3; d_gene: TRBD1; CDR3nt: TGCAGTGCAAGCCCGGGACAGTACTCTGGAAACACCATATATTTT; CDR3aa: CSASPGQYSGNTIYF
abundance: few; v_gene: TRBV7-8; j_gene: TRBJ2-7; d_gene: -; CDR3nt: TGTGCCAGCAGCTACCCCGAGGGCACATACGAGCAGTACTTC; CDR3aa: CASSYPEGTYEQYF
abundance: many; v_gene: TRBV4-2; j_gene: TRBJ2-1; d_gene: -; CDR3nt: TGTGCCAGCAGCCCACCCGAATCCTACAATGAGCAGTTCTTC; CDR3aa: CASSPPESYNEQFF
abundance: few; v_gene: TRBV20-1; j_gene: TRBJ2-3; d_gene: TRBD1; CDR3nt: TGCAGTGCTTCTAACCCCTTGGGGGGACAGGGGGAACCAGATACGCAGTATTTT; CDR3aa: CSASNPLGGQGEPDTQYF
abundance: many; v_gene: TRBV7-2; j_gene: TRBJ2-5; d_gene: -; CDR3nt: TGTGCCAGCAGCTCGGACGGCTTCCAAGAGACCCAGTACTTC; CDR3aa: CASSSDGFQETQYF
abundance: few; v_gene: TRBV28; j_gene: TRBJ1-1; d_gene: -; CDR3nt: TGTGCCAGCAGTTTTGACAACACTGAAGCTTTCTTT; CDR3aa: CASSFDNTEAFF
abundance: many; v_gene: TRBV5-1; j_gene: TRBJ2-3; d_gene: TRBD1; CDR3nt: TGCGCCAGCAGCTTGGCGTGGACAGGCGGAGATACGCAGTATTTT; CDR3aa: CASSLAWTGGDTQYF
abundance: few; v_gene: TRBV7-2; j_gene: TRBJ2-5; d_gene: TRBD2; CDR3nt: TGTGCCAGCAGCTCTCGCCCGACTAGCGGGGGGGCCCCCCAGTACTTC; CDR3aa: CASSSRPTSGGAPQYF
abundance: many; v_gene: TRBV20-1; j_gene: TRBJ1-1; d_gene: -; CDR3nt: TGCAGTGCGGAAGCAATGAACACTGAAGCTTTCTTT; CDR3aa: CSAEAMNTEAFF
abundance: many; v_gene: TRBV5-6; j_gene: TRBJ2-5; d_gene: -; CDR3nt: TGTGCCAGCAGCTTGGTTTCTGGTACGGAGACCCAGTACTTC; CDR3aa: CASSLVSGTETQYF
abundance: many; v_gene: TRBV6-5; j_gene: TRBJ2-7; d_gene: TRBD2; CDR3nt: TGTGCCAGCAGTCCCCCGGCCGGGGGGTACGAGCAGTACTTC; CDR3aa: CASSPPAGGYEQYF
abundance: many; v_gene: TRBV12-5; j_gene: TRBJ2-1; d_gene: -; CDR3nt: TGTGCTAGTGGTACACAGTCTTGGGGGCAGTTCTTC; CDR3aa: CASGTQSWGQFF
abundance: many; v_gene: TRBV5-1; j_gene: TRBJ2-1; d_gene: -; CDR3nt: TGCGCCAGCAGCCTCAGCGGAAGCTCCTACAATGAGCAGTTCTTC; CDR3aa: CASSLSGSSYNEQFF
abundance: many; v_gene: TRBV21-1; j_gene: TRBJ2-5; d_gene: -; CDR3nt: TGTGCCAGCAGCCGGGACTACCGCCTTTTGGAGACCCAGTACTTC; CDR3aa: CASSRDYRLLETQYF
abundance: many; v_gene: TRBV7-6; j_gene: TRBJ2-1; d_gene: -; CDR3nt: TGTGCCAGCAAGGGGGGTTCAGCCTACAATGAGCAGTTCTTC; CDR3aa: CASKGGSAYNEQFF
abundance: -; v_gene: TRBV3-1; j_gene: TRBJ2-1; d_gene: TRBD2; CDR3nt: TGTGCCACCAGCAAGCCCTCTAGCGGGGGGATGTGGGGTGGCTACAATGAGCAGTTCTTC; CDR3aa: CATSKPSSGGMWGGYNEQFF
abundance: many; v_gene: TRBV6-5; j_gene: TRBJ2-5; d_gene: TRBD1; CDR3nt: TGTGCCAGCAGTAACTTGGCCGGGACAGGGGGCCATCAAGAGACCCAGTACTTC; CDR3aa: CASSNLAGTGGHQETQYF
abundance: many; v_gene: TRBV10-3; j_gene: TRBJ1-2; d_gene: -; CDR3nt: TGTGCCATCAGTGAGTCGACTCCTAATGGCTACACCTTC; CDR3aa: CAISESTPNGYTF
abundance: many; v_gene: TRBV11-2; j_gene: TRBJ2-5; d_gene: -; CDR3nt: TGTGCCAGCAGCTTAGATCGCTGGGAAGAGACCCAGTACTTC; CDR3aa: CASSLDRWEETQYF
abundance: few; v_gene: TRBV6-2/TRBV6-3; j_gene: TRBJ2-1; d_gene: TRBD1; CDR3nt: TGTGCCAGCAGAACAGGGGATTCCTACAATGAGCAGTTCTTC; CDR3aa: CASRTGDSYNEQFF
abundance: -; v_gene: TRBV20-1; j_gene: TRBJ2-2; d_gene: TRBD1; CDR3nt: TGCAGTGCTAGAGCGGCAGGGGGCACGATTACCGGGGAGCTGTTTTTT; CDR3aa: CSARAAGGTITGELFF
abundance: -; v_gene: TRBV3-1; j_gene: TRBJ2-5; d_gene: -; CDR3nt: TGTGCCTCCTGCCAGGAGGAGACTTGCGGACTGAGGTATAGGGGGACCCAGTACTTC; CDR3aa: CASCQEETCGLRYRGTQYF
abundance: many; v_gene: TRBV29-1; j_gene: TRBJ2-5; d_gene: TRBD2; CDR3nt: TGCAGCGTTGTGAGCGGGGGCAAGGGGACCCAGTACTTC; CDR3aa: CSVVSGGKGTQYF
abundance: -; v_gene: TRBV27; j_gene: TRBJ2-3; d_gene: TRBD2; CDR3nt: TGTGCCAGCAGTTTAACGGCTGCCGGGACTAGCGGGGAGGATACGCAGTATTTT; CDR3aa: CASSLTAAGTSGEDTQYF
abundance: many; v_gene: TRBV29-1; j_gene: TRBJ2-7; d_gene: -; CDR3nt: TGCAGCGTTGTGGTCTCCTACGAGCAGTACTTC; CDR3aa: CSVVVSYEQYF
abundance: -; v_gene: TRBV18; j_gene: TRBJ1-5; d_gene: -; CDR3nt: TGTGCCAGCTCAGATGACCCTTTCAATCAGCCCCAGCATTTT; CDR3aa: CASSDDPFNQPQHF
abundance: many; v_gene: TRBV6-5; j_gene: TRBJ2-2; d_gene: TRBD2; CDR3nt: TGTGCCAGCAGTTACTCGATTTCTAGCGGCTATTCGAACACCGGGGAGCTGTTTTTT; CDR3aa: CASSYSISSGYSNTGELFF
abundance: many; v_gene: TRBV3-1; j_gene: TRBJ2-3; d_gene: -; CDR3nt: TGTGCCAGCAGCCAAGACAAAACAGGCCCAAGCACAGATACGCAGTATTTT; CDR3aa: CASSQDKTGPSTDTQYF
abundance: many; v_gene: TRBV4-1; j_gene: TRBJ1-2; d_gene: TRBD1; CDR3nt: TGCGCCAGCAGCCCGACAGGGTACTATGGCTACACCTTC; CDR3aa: CASSPTGYYGYTF
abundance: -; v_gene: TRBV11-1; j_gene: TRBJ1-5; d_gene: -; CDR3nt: TGTACCAGCAGCTTAGACGGCAGCGGTAATCAGCCCCAGCATTTT; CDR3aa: CTSSLDGSGNQPQHF
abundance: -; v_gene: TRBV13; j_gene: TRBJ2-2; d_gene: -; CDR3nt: TGTGCCAGCAGCTTACCGGGGGGCGCAGGTACCGGGGAGCTGTTTTTT; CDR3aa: CASSLPGGAGTGELFF
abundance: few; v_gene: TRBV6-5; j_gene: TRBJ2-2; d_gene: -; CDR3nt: TGTGCCAGCAGTTACGTTGGTACCGGGGAGCTGTTTTTT; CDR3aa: CASSYVGTGELFF
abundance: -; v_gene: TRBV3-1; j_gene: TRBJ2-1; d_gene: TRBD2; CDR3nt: TGTGCCAGCAGCCAAGGATCCGGGACTAGCAGATACAATGAGCAGTTCTTC; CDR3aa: CASSQGSGTSRYNEQFF
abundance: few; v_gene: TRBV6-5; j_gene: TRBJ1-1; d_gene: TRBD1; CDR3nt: TGTGCCAGCAGTTACACGCAGGGGGTCTCGAACACTGAAGCTTTCTTT; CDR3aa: CASSYTQGVSNTEAFF
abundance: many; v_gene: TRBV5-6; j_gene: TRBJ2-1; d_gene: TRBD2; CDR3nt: TGTGCCAGCAGCTTGTGGGGGGGGAGCTACAATGAGCAGTTCTTC; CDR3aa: CASSLWGGSYNEQFF
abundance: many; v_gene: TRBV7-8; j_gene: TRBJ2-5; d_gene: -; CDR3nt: TGTGCCAGCAGCTTAGGCTGGACAGAAGAGACCCAGTACTTC; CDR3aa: CASSLGWTEETQYF
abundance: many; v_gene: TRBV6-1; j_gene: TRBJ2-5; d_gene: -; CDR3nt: TGTGCCAGCAGCGAAAGGGCGCTACAAGAGACCCAGTACTTC; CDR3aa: CASSERALQETQYF
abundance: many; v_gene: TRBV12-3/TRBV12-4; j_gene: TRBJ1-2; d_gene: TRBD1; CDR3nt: TGTGCCAGCAGTTTAAGACAGGGGAAGGATGGCTACACCTTC; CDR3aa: CASSLRQGKDGYTF
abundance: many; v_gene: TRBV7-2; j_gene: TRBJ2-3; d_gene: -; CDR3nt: TGTGCCAGCAGCCCAAGTATGAGCACAGATACGCAGTATTTT; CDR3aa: CASSPSMSTDTQYF
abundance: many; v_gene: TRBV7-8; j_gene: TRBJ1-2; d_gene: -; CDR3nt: TGTGCCAGCAGCTCCTCCCGGTTCTCAGTGCCCTACACCTTC; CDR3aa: CASSSSRFSVPYTF